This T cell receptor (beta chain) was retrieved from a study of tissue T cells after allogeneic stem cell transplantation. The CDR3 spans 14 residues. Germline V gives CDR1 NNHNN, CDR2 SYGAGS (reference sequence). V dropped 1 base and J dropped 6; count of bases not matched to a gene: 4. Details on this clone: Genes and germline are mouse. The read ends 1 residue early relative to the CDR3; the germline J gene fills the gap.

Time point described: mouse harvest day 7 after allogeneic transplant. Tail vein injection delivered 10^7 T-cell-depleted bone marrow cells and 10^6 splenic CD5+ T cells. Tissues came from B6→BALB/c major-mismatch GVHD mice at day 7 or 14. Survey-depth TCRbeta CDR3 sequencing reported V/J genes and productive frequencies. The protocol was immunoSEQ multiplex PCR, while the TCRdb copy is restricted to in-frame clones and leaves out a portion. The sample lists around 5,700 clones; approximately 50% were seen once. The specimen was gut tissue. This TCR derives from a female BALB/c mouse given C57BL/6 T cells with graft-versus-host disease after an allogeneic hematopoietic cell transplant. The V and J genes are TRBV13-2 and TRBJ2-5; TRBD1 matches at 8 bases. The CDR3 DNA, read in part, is TGTGCCAGCGGTGATTGGCAGGGGGCGGACACCCAGTAC. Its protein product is CASGDWQGADTQY. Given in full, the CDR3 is CASGDWQGADTQYF.